The present T cell receptor (beta chain) was sequenced within a study of blood T cell repertoires in COVID-19. With V trimmed by 5 bases and J by 5 bases, 8 bases remained unmatched. The CDR3 covers 13 residues. Germline CDR1 reads SQVTM; CDR2 reads ANQGSEA. The authors' processing: Amplification from reference gene primers served as the basis for estimated nucleated cell counts. Repertoires were generated with immunoSEQ multiplex PCR, while TCRdb's copy carries only in-frame clones and drops some. The V and J calls and clone size come from that table; D and trimming were worked out from the DNA. In the table there are roughly 73,000 clones, approximately 90% of which are singletons.

V gene TRBV29-1 combines with J gene TRBJ1-1; 7 positions match TRBD1. Sequenced: peripheral blood. This TCR was sampled from a man in his 70s with active or convalescent COVID-19. CDR3 amino acids: CSVSTGWRTEAFF. The CDR3 DNA follows: TGCAGCGTTTCGACAGGGTGGCGGACTGAAGCTTTCTTT.